This is a list of T cell receptor beta chains from one sample in a study of blood T cell repertoires in COVID-19. Generated by immunoSEQ multiplex PCR, the TCRdb table keeps only in-frame clones and is missing some. The sample shows about 54,000 clones, 90% of them seen only once. The specimen was peripheral blood. The source of these receptors is a woman aged 40-49 years with active COVID-19. The CDR3 runs from the conserved cysteine through the conserved F or W. Fields, in order: J gene, D gene, clone size, CDR3 length, V gene, CDR3 protein, CDR3 DNA. A D gene is named only where the DNA matches it firmly. Size is omitted from some rows. Given values are once, few, many or a class for expanded clones.

J gene: TRBJ1-5; D gene: TRBD1; clone size: -; CDR3 length: 14; V gene: TRBV10-1; CDR3 protein: CASWDRSGDQPQHF; CDR3 DNA: TGCGCCAGCTGGGACAGGAGTGGCGATCAGCCCCAGCATTTT
J gene: TRBJ2-3; D gene: -; clone size: -; CDR3 length: 15; V gene: TRBV7-2; CDR3 protein: CASSFAGIYTDTQYF; CDR3 DNA: TGTGCCAGCAGCTTCGCGGGGATATACACAGATACGCAGTATTTT
J gene: TRBJ2-3; D gene: TRBD1; clone size: -; CDR3 length: 16; V gene: TRBV5-1; CDR3 protein: CASSRGDRGFVDTQYF; CDR3 DNA: TGCGCCAGCAGCAGAGGGGACAGGGGCTTCGTGGATACGCAGTATTTT
J gene: TRBJ2-2; D gene: -; clone size: once; CDR3 length: 14; V gene: TRBV7-2; CDR3 protein: CASSLAASQGELFF; CDR3 DNA: TGTGCCAGCAGCTTAGCTGCTAGTCAGGGGGAGCTGTTTTTT
J gene: TRBJ1-2; D gene: -; clone size: -; CDR3 length: 14; V gene: TRBV30; CDR3 protein: CAWIEAQAVGGYTF; CDR3 DNA: TGTGCCTGGATTGAAGCACAGGCAGTTGGTGGCTACACCTTC
J gene: TRBJ2-7; D gene: TRBD1; clone size: -; CDR3 length: 16; V gene: TRBV4-2; CDR3 protein: CASSQKTGGESYEQYF; CDR3 DNA: TGTGCCAGCAGCCAAAAGACAGGGGGTGAATCCTACGAGCAGTACTTC
J gene: TRBJ2-1; D gene: TRBD2; clone size: -; CDR3 length: 18; V gene: TRBV27; CDR3 protein: CASRTAFVGTSDYNEQFF; CDR3 DNA: TGTGCCAGCAGGACCGCCTTTGTCGGGACTAGCGATTACAATGAGCAGTTCTTC
J gene: TRBJ1-1; D gene: -; clone size: -; CDR3 length: 14; V gene: TRBV6-5; CDR3 protein: CASSTHKPNTEAFF; CDR3 DNA: TGTGCCAGCAGCACACATAAACCGAACACTGAAGCTTTCTTT
J gene: TRBJ1-1; D gene: -; clone size: -; CDR3 length: 16; V gene: TRBV21-1; CDR3 protein: CASSSRWEGTNTEAFF; CDR3 DNA: TGTGCCAGCAGCTCTCGATGGGAGGGTACGAACACTGAAGCTTTCTTT
J gene: TRBJ2-3; D gene: TRBD2; clone size: -; CDR3 length: 16; V gene: TRBV11-1; CDR3 protein: CASSLASAGGTDTQYF; CDR3 DNA: TGTGCCAGCAGCTTAGCGTCAGCGGGGGGGACAGATACGCAGTATTTT
J gene: TRBJ1-2; D gene: TRBD1; clone size: -; CDR3 length: 13; V gene: TRBV6-2/TRBV6-3; CDR3 protein: CASSRTGRDGYTF; CDR3 DNA: TGTGCCAGCAGCAGGACAGGGAGAGATGGCTACACCTTC
J gene: TRBJ2-5; D gene: TRBD2; clone size: -; CDR3 length: 16; V gene: TRBV7-9; CDR3 protein: CASSLVAGVTRLTQYF; CDR3 DNA: TGTGCCAGCAGCTTGGTAGCGGGGGTTACAAGATTGACCCAGTACTTC
J gene: TRBJ2-1; D gene: TRBD1; clone size: -; CDR3 length: 15; V gene: TRBV5-1; CDR3 protein: CASSLRQGGRNEQFF; CDR3 DNA: TGCGCCAGCAGCTTACGACAGGGGGGTCGCAATGAGCAGTTCTTC
J gene: TRBJ1-2; D gene: TRBD1; clone size: once; CDR3 length: 16; V gene: TRBV2; CDR3 protein: CASRKGQGVSNYGYTF; CDR3 DNA: TGTGCCAGCAGGAAGGGACAGGGGGTCTCTAACTATGGCTACACCTTC
J gene: TRBJ1-2; D gene: TRBD1; clone size: few; CDR3 length: 16; V gene: TRBV3-1/TRBV3-2; CDR3 protein: CASSLRPDRGSSGYTF; CDR3 DNA: TGTGCCAGCAGCCTCAGGCCGGACAGGGGATCGAGTGGCTACACCTTC
J gene: TRBJ2-7; D gene: -; clone size: few; CDR3 length: 15; V gene: TRBV11-3; CDR3 protein: CASSRSSGAVGEQYF; CDR3 DNA: TGTGCCAGCAGCCGATCATCAGGGGCCGTTGGGGAGCAGTACTTC
J gene: TRBJ2-3; D gene: TRBD1; clone size: -; CDR3 length: 13; V gene: TRBV6-1; CDR3 protein: CASSEGDSGTQYF; CDR3 DNA: TGTGCCAGCAGTGAAGGGGACAGCGGTACGCAGTATTTT
J gene: TRBJ2-3; D gene: -; clone size: -; CDR3 length: 14; V gene: TRBV7-2; CDR3 protein: CASSLMLTPDTQYF; CDR3 DNA: TGTGCCAGCAGCTTAATGTTGACTCCAGATACGCAGTATTTT
J gene: TRBJ2-1; D gene: TRBD2; clone size: -; CDR3 length: 21; V gene: TRBV6-2/TRBV6-3; CDR3 protein: CASSYPSPGTSGGQPENEQFF; CDR3 DNA: TGTGCCAGCAGTTATCCATCTCCCGGGACTAGCGGGGGGCAACCCGAGAATGAGCAGTTCTTC
J gene: TRBJ2-1; D gene: TRBD1; clone size: -; CDR3 length: 14; V gene: TRBV14; CDR3 protein: CASSRTGRSNEQFF; CDR3 DNA: TGTGCCAGCAGCCGGACAGGGAGGAGCAATGAGCAGTTCTTC
J gene: TRBJ2-3; D gene: TRBD2; clone size: -; CDR3 length: 16; V gene: TRBV4-2; CDR3 protein: CASSQARTRVTDTQYF; CDR3 DNA: TGTGCCAGCAGCCAAGCGCGGACTAGGGTCACAGATACGCAGTATTTT
J gene: TRBJ2-3; D gene: -; clone size: -; CDR3 length: 23; V gene: TRBV7-8; CDR3 protein: CASSLRLRGAGTTTRSSTDTQYF; CDR3 DNA: TGTGCCAGCAGCCTCAGACTTCGGGGGGCGGGGACTACAACTAGGTCGAGCACAGATACGCAGTATTTT
J gene: TRBJ1-4; D gene: TRBD1; clone size: -; CDR3 length: 17; V gene: TRBV2; CDR3 protein: CASRRTGARSTNEKLFF; CDR3 DNA: TGTGCCAGCAGGAGGACAGGGGCACGTTCAACTAATGAAAAACTGTTTTTT
J gene: TRBJ2-7; D gene: TRBD1; clone size: -; CDR3 length: 14; V gene: TRBV18; CDR3 protein: CASSPPGQGYEQYF; CDR3 DNA: TGTGCCAGCTCGCCCCCGGGACAGGGCTACGAGCAGTACTTC
J gene: TRBJ2-1; D gene: TRBD2; clone size: -; CDR3 length: 16; V gene: TRBV6-2/TRBV6-3; CDR3 protein: CASSQSTSGGAGEQFF; CDR3 DNA: TGTGCCAGCAGTCAATCGACTAGCGGGGGGGCCGGTGAGCAGTTCTTC
J gene: TRBJ1-2; D gene: -; clone size: -; CDR3 length: 15; V gene: TRBV19; CDR3 protein: CASSIGVEVSYGYTF; CDR3 DNA: TGTGCCAGTAGTATAGGAGTGGAGGTTTCCTATGGCTACACCTTC
J gene: TRBJ2-1; D gene: TRBD2; clone size: -; CDR3 length: 16; V gene: TRBV5-1; CDR3 protein: CASSMGTRGGDNEQFF; CDR3 DNA: TGCGCCAGCAGCATGGGGACTCGCGGGGGGGACAATGAGCAGTTCTTC
J gene: TRBJ1-1; D gene: -; clone size: -; CDR3 length: 13; V gene: TRBV12-3/TRBV12-4; CDR3 protein: CASSSGVRGASFF; CDR3 DNA: TGTGCCAGCAGTTCGGGTGTTCGGGGGGCATCTTTCTTT
J gene: TRBJ2-7; D gene: TRBD1; clone size: -; CDR3 length: 17; V gene: TRBV7-2; CDR3 protein: CASSSRFGAGGSYEQYF; CDR3 DNA: TGTGCCAGCAGCTCCCGCTTCGGGGCAGGGGGCTCCTACGAGCAGTACTTC
J gene: TRBJ1-4; D gene: TRBD1; clone size: once; CDR3 length: 16; V gene: TRBV7-6; CDR3 protein: CASSHPGQGGTEKLFF; CDR3 DNA: TGTGCCAGCAGCCATCCGGGACAGGGAGGTACTGAAAAACTGTTTTTT
J gene: TRBJ1-2; D gene: TRBD1; clone size: -; CDR3 length: 14; V gene: TRBV5-1; CDR3 protein: CASSDGTGNRGYTF; CDR3 DNA: TGCGCCAGCAGCGATGGGACAGGGAATAGGGGCTACACCTTC
J gene: TRBJ1-4; D gene: -; clone size: -; CDR3 length: 15; V gene: TRBV5-1; CDR3 protein: CASREGSATNEKLFF; CDR3 DNA: TGCGCCAGCAGGGAGGGTTCGGCAACTAATGAAAAACTGTTTTTT
J gene: TRBJ2-7; D gene: -; clone size: -; CDR3 length: 14; V gene: TRBV5-5; CDR3 protein: CASSFWRQGGEQYF; CDR3 DNA: TGTGCCAGCAGCTTCTGGAGGCAGGGAGGCGAGCAGTACTTC
J gene: TRBJ1-6; D gene: -; clone size: -; CDR3 length: 13; V gene: TRBV12-2; CDR3 protein: CASRGTVNSPLHF; CDR3 DNA: TGTGCAAGTCGCGGGACAGTTAATTCACCCCTCCACTTT
J gene: TRBJ2-7; D gene: TRBD1; clone size: -; CDR3 length: 16; V gene: TRBV9; CDR3 protein: CASSVDLTGGIYEQYF; CDR3 DNA: TGTGCCAGCAGCGTAGACTTGACAGGGGGCATCTACGAGCAGTACTTC
J gene: TRBJ1-2; D gene: -; clone size: -; CDR3 length: 16; V gene: TRBV12-2; CDR3 protein: CASRLALGDFYYGYTF; CDR3 DNA: TGTGCAAGTCGCTTAGCCTTGGGGGACTTTTACTATGGCTACACCTTC
J gene: TRBJ1-2; D gene: -; clone size: -; CDR3 length: 14; V gene: TRBV5-1; CDR3 protein: CASSLDPGVGGYTF; CDR3 DNA: TGCGCCAGCAGCTTGGACCCGGGGGTGGGTGGCTACACCTTC
J gene: TRBJ2-7; D gene: TRBD1; clone size: -; CDR3 length: 11; V gene: TRBV7-9; CDR3 protein: CASSTGVEQYF; CDR3 DNA: TGTGCCAGCAGTACAGGGGTCGAGCAGTACTTC
J gene: TRBJ2-5; D gene: -; clone size: -; CDR3 length: 15; V gene: TRBV6-5; CDR3 protein: CASSYSTRAKETQYF; CDR3 DNA: TGTGCCAGCAGTTACTCGACCAGGGCGAAAGAGACCCAGTACTTC
J gene: TRBJ2-5; D gene: -; clone size: -; CDR3 length: 14; V gene: TRBV7-2; CDR3 protein: CASSLGPTGAAQYF; CDR3 DNA: TGTGCCAGCAGCTTGGGCCCAACGGGAGCGGCCCAGTACTTC
J gene: TRBJ1-4; D gene: TRBD1; clone size: -; CDR3 length: 14; V gene: TRBV7-8; CDR3 protein: CASSRQGQNEKLFF; CDR3 DNA: TGTGCCAGCAGTCGACAGGGTCAAAATGAAAAACTGTTTTTT
J gene: TRBJ2-1; D gene: -; clone size: -; CDR3 length: 13; V gene: TRBV12-3/TRBV12-4; CDR3 protein: CASSPTVPNEQFF; CDR3 DNA: TGTGCCAGCAGCCCGACAGTCCCGAATGAGCAGTTCTTC
J gene: TRBJ1-2; D gene: TRBD1; clone size: -; CDR3 length: 12; V gene: TRBV16; CDR3 protein: CASSQTGYGYTF; CDR3 DNA: TGTGCCAGCAGCCAGACAGGGTACGGCTACACCTTC
J gene: TRBJ1-5; D gene: -; clone size: -; CDR3 length: 13; V gene: TRBV7-9; CDR3 protein: CASSPRQNQPQHF; CDR3 DNA: TGTGCCAGCAGCCCGCGACAGAATCAGCCCCAGCATTTT
J gene: TRBJ2-3; D gene: TRBD2; clone size: -; CDR3 length: 17; V gene: TRBV3-1/TRBV3-2; CDR3 protein: CASSLPNGGGGADTQYF; CDR3 DNA: TGTGCCAGCAGCCTACCGAATGGCGGGGGGGGAGCAGATACGCAGTATTTT
J gene: TRBJ1-6; D gene: -; clone size: once; CDR3 length: 15; V gene: TRBV6-5; CDR3 protein: CASRTNRADNSPLHF; CDR3 DNA: TGTGCCAGCAGAACCAACAGGGCGGATAATTCACCCCTCCACTTT